This T cell receptor (beta chain) was profiled in a study of CD8+CD57+ T cells in acquired aplastic anemia. For the study at large: The DNA of sorted CD4+ and CD8+ cells averaged approximately 2.9 ug. Roughly 9.8 million reads, on average, were obtained for CD4+ cells from healthy donors.

As for this clonotype: What it binds is unknown.

Both TCR beta VDJ combination and CDR3 sequence profiling were carried out. Genomic DNA was the template for this profiling. TCRdb fed the reads into MiXCR, producing one record per CDR3 protein. The data contain fewer than 250,000 distinct CDR3 sequences, around 50% of them singletons. The V gene lost 3 bases and the J gene lost 0 bases, with 15 bases spanning the gap. Looked up from germline, CDR1 is DFQATT and CDR2 is SNEGSKA (reference sequence). The CDR3 has 16 residues. Regarding the study as a whole: Some 31 shared CD8+ CDR3s appeared highly expressed within patients' immunodominant clones.

The clonotype was recovered from a human donor in good health, serving as a control. This chain joins TRBV20-1 and TRBJ2-1; a weak D match, TRBD1 (5 bases). Sequencing was performed on sorted CD4+, CD8+, or CD8+CD57+ T cells (not recorded which) from PBMCs. CDR3 sequence: CSASSQGLNSYNEQFF. The CDR3 region has the DNA TGCAGTGCTAGTTCCCAGGGCCTTAACTCCTACAATGAGCAGTTCTTC.